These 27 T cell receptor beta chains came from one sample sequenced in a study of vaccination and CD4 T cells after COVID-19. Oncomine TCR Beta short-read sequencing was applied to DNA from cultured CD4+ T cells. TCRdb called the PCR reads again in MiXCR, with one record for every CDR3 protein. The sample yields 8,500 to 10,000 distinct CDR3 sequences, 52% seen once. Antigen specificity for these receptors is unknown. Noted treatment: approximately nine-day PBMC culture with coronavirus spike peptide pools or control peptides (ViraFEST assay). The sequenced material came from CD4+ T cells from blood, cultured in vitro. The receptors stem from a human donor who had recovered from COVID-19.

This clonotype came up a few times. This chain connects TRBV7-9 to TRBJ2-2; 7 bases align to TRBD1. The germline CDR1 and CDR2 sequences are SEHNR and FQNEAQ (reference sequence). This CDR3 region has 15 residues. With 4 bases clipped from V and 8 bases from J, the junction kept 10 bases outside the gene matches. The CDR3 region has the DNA TGTGCCAGCAGCTGGGACAGCCCTACCGCTGGGGAGCTGTTTTTT. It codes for CASSWDSPTAGELFF. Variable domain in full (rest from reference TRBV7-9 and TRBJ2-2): DTGVSQNPRHKITKRGQNVTFRCDPISEHNRLYWYRQTLGQGPEFLTYFQNEAQLEKSRLLSDRFSAERPKGSFSTLEIQRTEQGDSAMYLCASSWDSPTAGELFFGEGSRLTVL.

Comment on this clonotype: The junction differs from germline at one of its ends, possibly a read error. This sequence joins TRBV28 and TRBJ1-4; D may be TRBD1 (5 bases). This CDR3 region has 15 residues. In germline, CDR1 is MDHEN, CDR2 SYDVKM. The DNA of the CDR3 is TGTGCCAGCAGTCCCCGTATTGAACCGACACGGGGCATGTGTTTT. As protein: CASSPRIEPTRGMCF. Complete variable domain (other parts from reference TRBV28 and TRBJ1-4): DVKVTQSSRYLVKRTGEKVFLECVQDMDHENMFWYRQDPGLGLRLIYFSYDVKMKEKGDIPEGYSVSREKKERFSLILESASTNQTSMYLCASSPRIEPTRGMCFGSGTQLSVL.

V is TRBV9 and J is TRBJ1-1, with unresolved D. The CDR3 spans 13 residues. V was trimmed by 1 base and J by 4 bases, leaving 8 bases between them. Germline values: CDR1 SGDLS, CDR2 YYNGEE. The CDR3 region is CASSVTLGTEAFF. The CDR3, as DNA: TGTGCCAGCAGCGTAACCTTGGGCACTGAAGCTTTCTTT.

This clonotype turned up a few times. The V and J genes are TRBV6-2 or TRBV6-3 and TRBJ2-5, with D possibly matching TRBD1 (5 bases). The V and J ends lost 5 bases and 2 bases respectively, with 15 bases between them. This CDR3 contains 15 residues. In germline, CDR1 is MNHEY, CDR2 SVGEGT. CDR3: CASSLLDRNQETQYF. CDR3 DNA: TGTGCCAGCAGTCTGCTTGACAGAAATCAAGAGACCCAGTACTTC.

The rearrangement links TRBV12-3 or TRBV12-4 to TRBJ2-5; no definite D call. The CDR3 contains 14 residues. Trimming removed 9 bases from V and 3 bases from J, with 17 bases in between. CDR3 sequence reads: CASGISSFKETQYF. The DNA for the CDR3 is TGTGCCAGTGGAATTTCTTCCTTTAAAGAGACCCAGTACTTC.

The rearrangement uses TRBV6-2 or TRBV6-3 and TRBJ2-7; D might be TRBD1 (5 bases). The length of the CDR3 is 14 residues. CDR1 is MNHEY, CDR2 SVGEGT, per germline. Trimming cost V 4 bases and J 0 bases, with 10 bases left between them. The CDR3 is CASSFAGNSYEQYF. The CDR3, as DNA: TGTGCCAGCAGTTTCGCAGGGAACTCCTACGAGCAGTACTTC.

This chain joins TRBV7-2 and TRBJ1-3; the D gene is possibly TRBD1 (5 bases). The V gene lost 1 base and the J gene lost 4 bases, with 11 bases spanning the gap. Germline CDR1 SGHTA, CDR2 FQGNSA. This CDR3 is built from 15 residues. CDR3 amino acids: CASSLESGKGNTIYF. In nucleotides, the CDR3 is TGTGCCAGCAGCTTAGAATCAGGGAAGGGAAACACCATATATTTT.

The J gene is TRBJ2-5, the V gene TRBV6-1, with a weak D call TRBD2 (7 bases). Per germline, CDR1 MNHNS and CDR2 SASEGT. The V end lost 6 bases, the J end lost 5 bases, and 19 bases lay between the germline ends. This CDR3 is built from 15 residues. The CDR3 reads CASSDRRGGVETQYF. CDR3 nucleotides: TGTGCCAGCAGCGATCGGAGGGGGGGAGTGGAGACCCAGTACTTC.

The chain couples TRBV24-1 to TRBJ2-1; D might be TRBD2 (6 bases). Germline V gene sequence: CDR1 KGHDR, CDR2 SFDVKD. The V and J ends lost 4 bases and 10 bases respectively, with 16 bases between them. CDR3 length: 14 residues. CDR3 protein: CATSDLTSFTEQFF. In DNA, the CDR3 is TGTGCCACCAGTGACCTGACTAGTTTCACGGAGCAGTTCTTC.

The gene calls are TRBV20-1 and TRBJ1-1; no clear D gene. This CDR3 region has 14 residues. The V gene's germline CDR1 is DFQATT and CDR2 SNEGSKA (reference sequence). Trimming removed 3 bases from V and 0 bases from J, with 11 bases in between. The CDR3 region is CSASGERVNTEAFF. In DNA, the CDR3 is TGCAGTGCTAGTGGTGAAAGGGTGAACACTGAAGCTTTCTTT.

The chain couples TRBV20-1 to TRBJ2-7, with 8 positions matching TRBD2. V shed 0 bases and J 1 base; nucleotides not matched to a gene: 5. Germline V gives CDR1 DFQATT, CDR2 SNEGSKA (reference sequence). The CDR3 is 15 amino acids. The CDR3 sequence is CSARDLRGESYEQYF. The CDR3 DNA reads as TGCAGTGCTAGAGATTTGCGGGGGGAGTCCTACGAGCAGTACTTC.

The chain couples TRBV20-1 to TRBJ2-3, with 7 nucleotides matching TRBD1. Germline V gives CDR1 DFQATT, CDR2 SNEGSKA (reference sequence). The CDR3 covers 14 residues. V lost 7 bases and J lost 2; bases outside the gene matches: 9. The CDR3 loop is CSVQPGQITDTQYF. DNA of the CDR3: TGCAGTGTTCAACCGGGACAGATCACAGATACGCAGTATTTT.

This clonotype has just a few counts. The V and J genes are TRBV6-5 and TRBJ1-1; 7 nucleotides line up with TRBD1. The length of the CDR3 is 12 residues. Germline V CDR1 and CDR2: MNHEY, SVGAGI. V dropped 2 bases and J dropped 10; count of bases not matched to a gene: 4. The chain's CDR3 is CASSYRTGLAFF. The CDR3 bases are TGTGCCAGCAGTTACCGGACAGGCCTAGCTTTCTTT.

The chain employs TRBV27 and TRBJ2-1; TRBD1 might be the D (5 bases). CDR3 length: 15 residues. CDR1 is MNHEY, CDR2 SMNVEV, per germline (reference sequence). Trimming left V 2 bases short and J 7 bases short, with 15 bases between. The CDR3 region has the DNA TGTGCCAGCAGTTTAGGGGCAGGGCCTTGGAATGAGCAGTTCTTC. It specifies CASSLGAGPWNEQFF.

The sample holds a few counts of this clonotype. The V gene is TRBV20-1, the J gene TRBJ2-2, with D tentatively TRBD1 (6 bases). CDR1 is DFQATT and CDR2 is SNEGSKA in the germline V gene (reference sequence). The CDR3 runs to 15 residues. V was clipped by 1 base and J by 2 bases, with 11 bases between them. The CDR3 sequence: CSARGQGFNTGELFF. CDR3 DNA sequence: TGCAGTGCTAGAGGTCAGGGGTTCAACACCGGGGAGCTGTTTTTT.

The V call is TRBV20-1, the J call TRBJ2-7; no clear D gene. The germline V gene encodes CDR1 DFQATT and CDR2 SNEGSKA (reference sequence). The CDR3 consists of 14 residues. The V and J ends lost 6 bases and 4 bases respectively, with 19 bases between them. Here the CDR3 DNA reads TGCAGTGCGAAAACCCCCGGGTGGGGATACGAGCAGTACTTC. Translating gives CSAKTPGWGYEQYF.

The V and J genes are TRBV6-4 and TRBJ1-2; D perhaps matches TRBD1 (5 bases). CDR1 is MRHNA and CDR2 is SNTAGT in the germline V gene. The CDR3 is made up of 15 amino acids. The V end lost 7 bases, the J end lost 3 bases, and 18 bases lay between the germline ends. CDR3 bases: TGTGCCAGCAAAAGGACCTTTTCGGGGGACTATGGCTACACCTTC. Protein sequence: CASKRTFSGDYGYTF.

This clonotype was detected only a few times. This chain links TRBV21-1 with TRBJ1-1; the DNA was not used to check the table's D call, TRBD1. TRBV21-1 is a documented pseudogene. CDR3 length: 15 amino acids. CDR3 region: CASSNRGGGGTEAFF. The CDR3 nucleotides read TGTGCCAGCAGCAATCGGGGAGGGGGCGGCACTGAAGCTTTCTTT.

CDR3 region: CASDDRGGELFF. The CDR3 region has the DNA TGTGCCAGCGATGATCGGGGCGGGGAGCTGTTTTTT. This chain connects TRBV7-2 to TRBJ2-2, with D maybe TRBD2 (5 bases). Germline CDR1 and CDR2: SGHTA and FQGNSA. V lost 8 bases and J 7 bases, leaving 11 bases between the germline ends. The CDR3 covers 12 residues.

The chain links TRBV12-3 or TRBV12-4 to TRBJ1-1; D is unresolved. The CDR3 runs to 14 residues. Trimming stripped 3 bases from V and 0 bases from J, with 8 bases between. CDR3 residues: CASSLRLMNTEAFF. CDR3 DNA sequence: TGTGCCAGCAGTTTGCGCCTTATGAACACTGAAGCTTTCTTT.

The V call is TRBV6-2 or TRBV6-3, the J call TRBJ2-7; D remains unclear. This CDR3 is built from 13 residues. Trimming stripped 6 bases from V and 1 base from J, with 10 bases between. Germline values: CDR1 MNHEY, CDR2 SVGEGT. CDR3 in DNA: TGTGCCAGCAGACCAAACCCATCCTACGAGCAGTACTTC. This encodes CASRPNPSYEQYF.

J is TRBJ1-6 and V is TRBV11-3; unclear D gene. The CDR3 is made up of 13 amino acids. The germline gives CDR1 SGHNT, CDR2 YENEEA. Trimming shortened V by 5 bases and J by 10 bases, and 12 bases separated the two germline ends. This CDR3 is CASSLRLDSPLHF. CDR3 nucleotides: TGTGCCAGCAGCCTCAGGCTTGACTCACCCCTCCACTTT.

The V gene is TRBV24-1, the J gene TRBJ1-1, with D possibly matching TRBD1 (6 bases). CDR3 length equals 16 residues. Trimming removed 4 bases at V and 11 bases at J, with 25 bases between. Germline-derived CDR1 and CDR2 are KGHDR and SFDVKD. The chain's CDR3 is CATSDQNPRDILKAFF. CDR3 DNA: TGTGCCACCAGTGACCAAAACCCCCGGGACATCTTAAAGGCTTTCTTT.

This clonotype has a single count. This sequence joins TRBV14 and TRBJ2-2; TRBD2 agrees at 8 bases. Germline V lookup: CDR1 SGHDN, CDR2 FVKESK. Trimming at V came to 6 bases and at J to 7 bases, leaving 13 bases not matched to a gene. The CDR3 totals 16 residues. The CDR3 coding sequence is TGTGCCAGCAGTACCACTTTTAGCGGGATTTTCGGGGAGCTGTTTTTT. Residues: CASSTTFSGIFGELFF.

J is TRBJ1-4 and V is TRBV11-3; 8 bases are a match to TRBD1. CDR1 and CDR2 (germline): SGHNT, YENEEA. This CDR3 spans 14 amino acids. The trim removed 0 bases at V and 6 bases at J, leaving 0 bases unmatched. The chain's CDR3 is CASSLDRGHEKLFF. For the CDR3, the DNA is TGTGCCAGCAGCTTAGACAGGGGGCATGAAAAACTGTTTTTT.

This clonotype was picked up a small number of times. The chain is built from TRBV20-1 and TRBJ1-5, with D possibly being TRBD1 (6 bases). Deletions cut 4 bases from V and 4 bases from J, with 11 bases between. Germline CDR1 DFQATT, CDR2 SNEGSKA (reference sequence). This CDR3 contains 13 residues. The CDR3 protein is CSAKVRGNQPQHF. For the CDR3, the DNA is TGCAGTGCTAAGGTTAGGGGGAATCAGCCCCAGCATTTT.

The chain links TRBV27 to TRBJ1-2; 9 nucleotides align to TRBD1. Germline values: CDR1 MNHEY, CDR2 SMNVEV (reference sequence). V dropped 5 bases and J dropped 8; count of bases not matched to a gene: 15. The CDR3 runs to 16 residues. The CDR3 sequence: CASSAGPKQGAGGYTF. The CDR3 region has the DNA TGTGCCAGCAGTGCCGGACCAAAACAGGGGGCCGGGGGCTACACCTTC.